Sequencing of this T cell receptor (beta chain) was carried out in a study of cytomegalovirus exposure and HLA in healthy donors. CDR1 is SNHLY and CDR2 is FYNNEI in the germline V gene. V was pared by 6 bases and J by 0 bases, with 8 bases between. The CDR3 has 13 residues. The PCR was carried out with 60 Vbeta primers and 13 Jbeta primers. Repertoires were generated with immunoSEQ multiplex PCR, while TCRdb's copy carries only in-frame clones and drops some. The sample lists fewer than 150,000 clones, over 70% occurring once. The chain uses TRBV2 and TRBJ2-5; no firm D call. The clonotype was recovered from a man aged 30 to 39 in good health and CMV-seronegative. The specimen sequenced was PBMCs. CDR3 nucleotide sequence: TGTGCCAGCAGATACCAGTACCAAGAGACCCAGTACTTC. Translation: CASRYQYQETQYF.